Listed here are 17 T cell receptor beta chains from one sample, sequenced in a study of blood T cell repertoires in COVID-19. Clones were read by immunoSEQ multiplex PCR, and TCRdb kept only the in-frame ones, dropping some. Of about 310,000 clones listed, around nine tenths were seen once; the top ten hold 1%. Sequenced material: peripheral blood. The receptors derive from a man aged 45 to 65 with active or convalescent COVID-19.

J is TRBJ2-3 and V is TRBV5-1; D might be TRBD2 (6 bases). Germline CDR1 and CDR2: SGHRS and YFSETQ. The CDR3 covers 15 residues. V was cut by 6 bases and J by 0 bases, with 14 bases left in between. The CDR3 spells CASKGGEASTDTQYF. CDR3 sequence (DNA): TGCGCCAGCAAAGGCGGGGAGGCTAGCACAGATACGCAGTATTTT. The complete variable domain, with remaining parts taken from reference TRBV5-1 and TRBJ2-3, reads KAGVTQTPRYLIKTRGQQVTLSCSPISGHRSVSWYQQTPGQGLQFLFEYFSETQRNKGNFPGRFSGRQFSNSRSEMNVSTLELGDSALYLCASKGGEASTDTQYFGPGTRLTVL.

The chain carries TRBV9 and TRBJ1-2, with a tentative D call TRBD1 (6 bases). Trimming pared 2 bases from V and 2 bases from J, leaving 13 bases between. CDR1 and CDR2 (germline): SGDLS, YYNGEE. This CDR3 region has 15 residues. CDR3 bases: TGTGCCAGCAGCGTCTCACCCCAGGGGAACTATGGCTACACCTTC. Its translation is CASSVSPQGNYGYTF.

The V gene is TRBV6-2 or TRBV6-3, the J gene TRBJ1-2; tentative D call: TRBD1 (6 bases). CDR1 and CDR2 (germline): MNHEY, SVGEGT. Deletions cut 5 bases from V and 6 bases from J, with 10 bases between. The CDR3 length is 12 residues. The CDR3 reads CASSPQGHGYTF. The CDR3 region has the DNA TGTGCCAGCAGTCCACAGGGTCATGGCTACACCTTC.

The V and J genes are TRBV3-1 (or the pseudogene TRBV3-2) and TRBJ1-2; a weak D match, TRBD1 (6 bases). This CDR3 has 13 amino acids. Trimming shortened V by 6 bases and J by 2 bases, and 10 bases separated the two germline ends. Germline V gene data show CDR1 as LGHDT and CDR2 as YNNKEL (reference sequence). The CDR3 region has the DNA TGTGCCAGCAGACTACAGGGAAACTATGGCTACACCTTC. Protein product: CASRLQGNYGYTF.

The V and J genes are TRBV7-9 and TRBJ1-2; 11 positions agree with TRBD1. The germline V gene has CDR1 SEHNR and CDR2 FQNEAQ (reference sequence). The CDR3 has 14 residues. The ends lost 7 bases at V and 5 bases at J; junction bases unmatched: 6. CDR3 in DNA: TGTGCCAGCAACATGGGACAGGGGGTGTATGGCTACACCTTC. Translating gives CASNMGQGVYGYTF.

CDR3 DNA: TGCGCCAGCAGCCTAACCGCAGGGAAATCGGCCGGGGAGCTGTTTTTT. This encodes CASSLTAGKSAGELFF. V usage is TRBV5-1 and J usage is TRBJ2-2; TRBD1 might be the D (5 bases). Germline V gene sequence: CDR1 SGHRS, CDR2 YFSETQ. The CDR3 is 16 residues long. With 4 bases removed from V and 6 bases from J, the gap between germline ends came to 19 bases.

In DNA form, the CDR3 reads TGTGCCAGCAGTTACAAAGGACTAGCGGGAATACAGCAGTACTTC. Translated, it gives CASSYKGLAGIQQYF. The gene calls are TRBV6-5 and TRBJ2-7; TRBD2 agrees at 12 bases. The germline CDR1 and CDR2 sequences are MNHEY and SVGAGI. V shed 2 bases, J shed 8 bases, and the junction held 7 bases outside the gene matches. The CDR3 is 15 residues long.

This chain connects TRBV18 to TRBJ2-1, with TRBD1 matching 8 bases. This CDR3 has 14 amino acids. The J segment lost 13 bases and the V segment lost 2 bases, leaving 10 bases of the junction unmatched. Germline CDR1 is KGHSH and CDR2 is LQKENI. This chain's CDR3 is CASSPGTDRVRQFF. The CDR3 region has the DNA TGTGCCAGCTCACCAGGTACGGACAGGGTGCGTCAGTTCTTC.

The rearrangement uses TRBV3-1 (or the pseudogene TRBV3-2) and TRBJ2-1; the D is unclear. Germline V gene data show CDR1 as LGHDT and CDR2 as YNNKEL (reference sequence). CDR3 size: 12 residues. Trimming took 2 bases from V and 7 from J, leaving 6 bases between them. Here the CDR3 DNA reads TGTGCCAGCAGCCAAATTCATAATGAGCAGTTCTTC. It encodes CASSQIHNEQFF.

V gene TRBV12-3 or TRBV12-4 combines with J gene TRBJ2-1, with 8 nucleotides matching TRBD2. The CDR3 is 12 residues long. The V and J ends lost 6 bases and 8 bases, in that order; junction bases with no gene match: 3. CDR3 sequence reads: CASRLRGDEQFF. The CDR3 region has the DNA TGTGCCAGCAGGTTGCGGGGGGATGAGCAGTTCTTC.

This clone appeared once. The V gene is TRBV3-1 (or the pseudogene TRBV3-2), the J gene TRBJ1-4; D possibly corresponds to TRBD1 (5 bases). Germline assignment: CDR1 LGHDT and CDR2 YNNKEL (reference sequence). Trimming removed 0 bases from V and 8 bases from J, with 10 bases in between. The CDR3 extends over 14 amino acids. Written as DNA, the CDR3 is TGTGCCAGCAGCCAAGATCTGGGGGGGGAAAAACTGTTTTTT. Its translation is CASSQDLGGEKLFF.

The V and J genes are TRBV18 and TRBJ1-2; D unresolved. Germline V lookup: CDR1 KGHSH, CDR2 LQKENI. The CDR3 runs to 14 residues. Trimming took off 3 bases at V and 7 bases at J, with 15 bases between the two ends. The CDR3 sequence: CASSPTGEEFGYTF. CDR3 coding DNA: TGTGCCAGCTCACCTACTGGGGAGGAATTTGGCTACACCTTC.

The rearrangement uses TRBV5-4 and TRBJ2-1, with 13 bases that match TRBD2. CDR3 length equals 15 residues. The V and J ends lost 5 bases and 8 bases, in that order; junction bases with no gene match: 7. Germline V gene data show CDR1 as SGHNT and CDR2 as YYREEE (reference sequence). CDR3 in amino acids: CASSSWTSGGDEQFF. For the CDR3, the DNA is TGTGCCAGCAGTTCGTGGACTAGCGGGGGCGATGAGCAGTTCTTC.

V is TRBV25-1 and J is TRBJ2-6; 7 nucleotides align to TRBD1. Unmatched junction bases numbered 4, after V lost 4 bases and J lost 4 bases. The CDR3 contains 15 residues. Looked up from germline, CDR1 is MGHDK and CDR2 is SYGVNS. The CDR3 coding sequence is TGTGCCAGCAGTGGAACAGGGGCGGGGGCCAACGTCCTGACTTTC. Its translation is CASSGTGAGANVLTF.

The chain has TRBV7-2 and TRBJ2-3; D unclear. V was cut by 2 bases and J by 4 bases, with 10 bases left in between. The CDR3 covers 14 residues. Per the germline V gene, CDR1 is SGHTA and CDR2 is FQGNSA. The chain's CDR3 is CASSLQVPSDTQYF. The CDR3 DNA follows: TGTGCCAGCAGCTTACAGGTCCCTTCAGATACGCAGTATTTT.

The chain combines TRBV28 with TRBJ2-1, with 7 bases matching TRBD2. The CDR3 loop spans 14 amino acids. The ends lost 8 bases at V and 8 bases at J; junction bases unmatched: 12. Germline V gene sequence: CDR1 MDHEN, CDR2 SYDVKM. DNA of the CDR3: TGTGCCAGCTTTGCCGGGGGGACGCACCATGAGCAGTTCTTC. Amino acid sequence: CASFAGGTHHEQFF.

V gene TRBV6-6 combines with J gene TRBJ2-3; possibly TRBD1 for D (6 bases). Trimming shortened V by 2 bases and J by 0 bases, and 9 bases separated the two germline ends. The CDR3 has 15 residues. Germline CDR1 MNHNY, CDR2 SVGAGI (reference sequence). The DNA of the CDR3 is TGTGCCAGCAGTTACACAGGGATTAGCACAGATACGCAGTATTTT. Translation: CASSYTGISTDTQYF.